This is a list of T cell receptor beta chains from one sample in a study of identical twins. TCRdb called the 5' RACE reads again in MiXCR, with one record for every CDR3 protein. The sample consists of 1.5 million or so distinct CDR3 sequences, less than 40% of them appearing once. The material sequenced was cord blood. Source of these receptors: a newborn girl in good health. Each CDR3 is given with its conserved first and last residue. Fields, in order: CDR3 protein, CDR3 DNA, D gene, J gene, V gene, CDR3 length, clone size. The D gene is left open where the match is weak. Not all rows give a size; the values are once, few, many and, for expanded clones, a class.

CDR3aa: CASSQDQNRVNYGYTF; CDR3nt: TGTGCCAGCAGCCAAGATCAAAACAGGGTCAACTATGGCTACACCTTC; d_gene: NA; j_gene: TRBJ1-2; v_gene: TRBV4-2; len: 16; abundance: few
CDR3aa: CASSPEGSPSYYGYTF; CDR3nt: TGCGCCAGCAGCCCGGAGGGGTCCCCCTCATACTATGGCTACACCTTC; d_gene: NA; j_gene: TRBJ1-2; v_gene: TRBV5-1; len: 16; abundance: NA
CDR3aa: CAISESDVRAEQFF; CDR3nt: TGTGCCATCAGTGAGTCGGATGTAAGGGCTGAGCAGTTCTTC; d_gene: NA; j_gene: TRBJ2-1; v_gene: TRBV10-3; len: 14; abundance: NA
CDR3aa: CASGKVPRTVSYERYF; CDR3nt: TGTGCCAGCGGCAAAGTGCCCCGGACGGTTTCCTACGAGCGGTACTTC; d_gene: NA; j_gene: TRBJ2-4; v_gene: TRBV21-1; len: 16; abundance: NA
CDR3aa: CSAGLRGVETQYF; CDR3nt: TGCAGTGCTGGCTTAAGGGGCGTAGAGACCCAGTACTTC; d_gene: NA; j_gene: TRBJ2-5; v_gene: TRBV20-1; len: 13; abundance: NA
CDR3aa: CASSPRGRGVEKLFF; CDR3nt: TGTGCCAGCAGTCCCCGGGGACGGGGAGTAGAAAAACTGTTTTTT; d_gene: NA; j_gene: TRBJ1-4; v_gene: TRBV28; len: 15; abundance: NA
CDR3aa: CASSLARDSPLHF; CDR3nt: TGTGCCAGCAGCTTAGCGAGGGATTCACCCCTCCACTTT; d_gene: NA; j_gene: TRBJ1-6; v_gene: TRBV7-2; len: 13; abundance: NA
CDR3aa: CSAADRLAGGDEQYF; CDR3nt: TGCAGTGCTGCAGATCGACTAGCGGGAGGGGATGAGCAGTACTTC; d_gene: TRBD2; j_gene: TRBJ2-7; v_gene: TRBV20-1; len: 15; abundance: NA
CDR3aa: CSAYLAGGPDTQYF; CDR3nt: TGCAGTGCCTACCTAGCGGGGGGGCCAGATACGCAGTATTTT; d_gene: TRBD2; j_gene: TRBJ2-3; v_gene: TRBV20-1; len: 14; abundance: NA
CDR3aa: CSARPGTRKNEQFF; CDR3nt: TGCAGTGCTAGACCCGGGACTAGAAAGAATGAGCAGTTCTTC; d_gene: TRBD2; j_gene: TRBJ2-1; v_gene: TRBV20-1; len: 14; abundance: NA
CDR3aa: CSASSMTDYEQYF; CDR3nt: TGCAGTGCTAGCTCTATGACAGACTACGAGCAGTACTTC; d_gene: NA; j_gene: TRBJ2-7; v_gene: TRBV20-1; len: 13; abundance: NA
CDR3aa: CASSQERGGPTGYTF; CDR3nt: TGTGCCAGCAGCCAAGAACGGGGCGGGCCTACTGGCTACACCTTC; d_gene: NA; j_gene: TRBJ1-2; v_gene: TRBV4-2; len: 15; abundance: few
CDR3aa: CSVESRGFDNEQFF; CDR3nt: TGCAGCGTTGAAAGCCGGGGTTTCGACAATGAGCAGTTCTTC; d_gene: NA; j_gene: TRBJ2-1; v_gene: TRBV29-1; len: 14; abundance: few
CDR3aa: CSARFLGLASTDTQYF; CDR3nt: TGCAGTGCTAGATTCTTAGGGCTAGCGAGCACAGATACGCAGTATTTT; d_gene: NA; j_gene: TRBJ2-3; v_gene: TRBV20-1; len: 16; abundance: NA
CDR3aa: CASSDRGSLYEQYF; CDR3nt: TGTGCCAGCAGTGATAGAGGCAGCCTCTACGAGCAGTACTTC; d_gene: NA; j_gene: TRBJ2-7; v_gene: TRBV2; len: 14; abundance: NA
CDR3aa: CASSRLASRGANEQFF; CDR3nt: TGTGCCAGCAGCCGCTTGGCTAGCAGGGGAGCCAATGAGCAGTTCTTC; d_gene: NA; j_gene: TRBJ2-1; v_gene: TRBV11-2; len: 16; abundance: NA
CDR3aa: CASSQVPFTPSFPAFTDTQYF; CDR3nt: TGTGCCAGCAGCCAAGTCCCCTTCACCCCTTCATTCCCGGCCTTCACAGATACGCAGTATTTT; d_gene: NA; j_gene: TRBJ2-3; v_gene: TRBV3-1; len: 21; abundance: few
CDR3aa: CASSEGVKNNEQYF; CDR3nt: TGTGCCAGCAGTGAAGGGGTAAAGAATAACGAGCAGTACTTC; d_gene: NA; j_gene: TRBJ2-7; v_gene: TRBV2; len: 14; abundance: NA
CDR3aa: CASSTRKGLQYDEQYF; CDR3nt: TGTGCCAGCAGTACTCGGAAAGGGCTTCAGTATGACGAGCAGTACTTC; d_gene: NA; j_gene: TRBJ2-7; v_gene: TRBV12-3/TRBV12-4; len: 16; abundance: few
CDR3aa: CASSSTSGLTYEQYF; CDR3nt: TGTGCCAGCAGCTCCACTAGCGGCCTAACCTACGAGCAGTACTTC; d_gene: TRBD2; j_gene: TRBJ2-7; v_gene: TRBV11-2; len: 15; abundance: few
CDR3aa: CASSHPAGGLADAQYF; CDR3nt: TGTGCCAGCAGTCACCCAGCGGGAGGGTTGGCAGATGCGCAGTATTTT; d_gene: TRBD2; j_gene: TRBJ2-3; v_gene: TRBV12-3/TRBV12-4; len: 16; abundance: NA
CDR3aa: CASRPVTLAKNIQYF; CDR3nt: TGTGCCAGCAGACCCGTTACTCTAGCCAAAAACATTCAGTACTTC; d_gene: NA; j_gene: TRBJ2-4; v_gene: TRBV21-1; len: 15; abundance: NA
CDR3aa: CASSLAPPGANAEAFF; CDR3nt: TGTGCCAGCAGCTTAGCGCCCCCCGGGGCGAACGCTGAAGCTTTCTTT; d_gene: NA; j_gene: TRBJ1-1; v_gene: TRBV7-2; len: 16; abundance: NA
CDR3aa: CVSSPSGRVNEQYF; CDR3nt: TGTGTCAGCAGCCCTAGCGGGAGGGTAAATGAGCAGTACTTC; d_gene: TRBD2; j_gene: TRBJ2-5; v_gene: TRBV5-6; len: 14; abundance: NA
CDR3aa: CASLRGVSNYGYTF; CDR3nt: TGTGCCAGCTTGCGAGGGGTTTCCAACTATGGCTACACCTTC; d_gene: NA; j_gene: TRBJ1-2; v_gene: TRBV2; len: 14; abundance: NA
CDR3aa: CASSLRGASSYEQYF; CDR3nt: TGTGCCAGCAGTTTAAGGGGGGCAAGCTCCTACGAGCAGTACTTC; d_gene: NA; j_gene: TRBJ2-7; v_gene: TRBV27; len: 15; abundance: many
CDR3aa: CASSISGNGELFF; CDR3nt: TGTGCCAGCAGTATTAGCGGGAATGGGGAGCTGTTTTTT; d_gene: TRBD2; j_gene: TRBJ2-2; v_gene: TRBV6-1; len: 13; abundance: NA
CDR3aa: CASSFRYSGANVLTF; CDR3nt: TGTGCCAGCAGTTTCAGGTACTCTGGGGCCAACGTCCTGACTTTC; d_gene: NA; j_gene: TRBJ2-6; v_gene: TRBV28; len: 15; abundance: NA
CDR3aa: CASSEARLTHF; CDR3nt: TGTGCCAGCAGTGAAGCTAGGCTAACGCATTTT; d_gene: NA; j_gene: TRBJ1-5; v_gene: TRBV6-1; len: 11; abundance: few
CDR3aa: CASRFTGPEAFF; CDR3nt: TGTGCCAGCAGATTTACAGGGCCTGAAGCTTTCTTT; d_gene: NA; j_gene: TRBJ1-1; v_gene: TRBV2; len: 12; abundance: few
CDR3aa: CASSQGPASGAYNEQFF; CDR3nt: TGCGCCAGCAGCCAAGGGCCGGCTAGCGGGGCCTACAATGAGCAGTTCTTC; d_gene: TRBD2; j_gene: TRBJ2-1; v_gene: TRBV4-1; len: 17; abundance: NA
CDR3aa: CAWNGQGGSPLHF; CDR3nt: TGTGCCTGGAACGGACAGGGAGGCTCACCCCTCCACTTT; d_gene: TRBD1; j_gene: TRBJ1-6; v_gene: TRBV30; len: 13; abundance: NA
CDR3aa: CASSSTRRETQYF; CDR3nt: TGTGCCAGCAGTTCCACTCGTAGAGAGACCCAGTACTTC; d_gene: NA; j_gene: TRBJ2-5; v_gene: TRBV6-2/TRBV6-3; len: 13; abundance: many
CDR3aa: CAWSVYLRGGPSGQYF; CDR3nt: TGTGCCTGGAGTGTATATTTGCGGGGGGGTCCCAGTGGGCAGTATTTT; d_gene: TRBD2; j_gene: TRBJ2-3; v_gene: TRBV30; len: 16; abundance: NA
CDR3aa: CASSMGREGYEQYF; CDR3nt: TGTGCCAGTAGTATGGGAAGGGAAGGCTACGAGCAGTACTTC; d_gene: NA; j_gene: TRBJ2-7; v_gene: TRBV19; len: 14; abundance: few
CDR3aa: CATSRGIPRQAGLIMAKNIQYF; CDR3nt: TGTGCCACCAGCAGAGGAATCCCCCGACAGGCGGGTCTTATAATGGCCAAAAACATTCAGTACTTC; d_gene: NA; j_gene: TRBJ2-4; v_gene: TRBV15; len: 22; abundance: few